These 28 T cell receptor beta chains came from one sample sequenced in a study of OX40 agonist ivuxolimab in advanced cancers. Libraries were prepared by immunoSEQ multiplex PCR; TCRdb keeps only in-frame clonotypes and omits some of them. The repertoire includes about 64,000 clones, 88% of them detected once, and about 0.7% sits in the top ten. The material sequenced was CD4+ or CD8+ T cells sorted from blood, taken in a trial of the OX40 agonist ivuxolimab. The receptors stem from an adult with an advanced solid tumor such as melanoma, head and neck, liver or kidney cancer.

The rearrangement uses TRBV28 and TRBJ1-4; 8 positions agree with TRBD1. Per the germline V gene, CDR1 is MDHEN and CDR2 is SYDVKM. The CDR3 sequence is 17 residues long. The ends lost 3 bases at V and 5 bases at J; junction bases unmatched: 11. CDR3 amino acids: CASSFRLGQGLNEKLFF. For the CDR3, the DNA is TGTGCCAGCAGTTTCCGCCTTGGACAGGGCTTAAATGAAAAACTGTTTTTT.

This rearrangement joins TRBV2 to TRBJ2-2; D may match TRBD1 or TRBD2 (5 bases each). This CDR3 has 15 amino acids. The germline V gene has CDR1 SNHLY and CDR2 FYNNEI. V was clipped by 7 bases and J by 1 base, with 13 bases between them. This CDR3 is CASTPGRRNTGELFF. The CDR3 DNA reads TGTGCCAGCACCCCGGGACGCAGGAACACCGGGGAGCTGTTTTTT.

The chain combines TRBV5-1 with TRBJ2-7; 7 nucleotides line up with TRBD2. The CDR3 spans 14 residues. V lost 3 bases to trimming and J lost 2 bases; unmatched junction nucleotides: 5. Germline loops: CDR1 SGHRS, CDR2 YFSETQ. The CDR3 spells CASSSGLGAYEQYF. The DNA for the CDR3 is TGCGCCAGCAGCTCCGGACTAGGAGCCTACGAGCAGTACTTC.

The sample holds a few counts of this clone. The CDR3 DNA follows: TGCAGCGTTGCCATGAACACTGAAGCTTTCTTT. Its translation is CSVAMNTEAFF. The genes are TRBV29-1 and TRBJ1-1; D unclear. The length of the CDR3 is 11 residues. The germline V gene has CDR1 SQVTM and CDR2 ANQGSEA. Trimming removed 4 bases from V and 0 bases from J, with 3 bases in between.

This chain uses TRBV2 with TRBJ1-1; D is unclear. The germline V gene encodes CDR1 SNHLY and CDR2 FYNNEI. V lost 7 bases to trimming and J lost 4 bases, with 10 bases between them. The CDR3 runs to 12 residues. The CDR3 sequence is CASIFPGTEAFF. CDR3 nucleotides: TGTGCCAGCATCTTTCCGGGCACTGAAGCTTTCTTT.

This clone came up once. The rearrangement uses TRBV29-1 and TRBJ2-7; no reliable D call. Germline-derived CDR1 and CDR2 are SQVTM and ANQGSEA. The germline V and J ends were trimmed by 7 bases and 4 bases, with 11 bases remaining between them. CDR3 length equals 11 residues. This chain's CDR3 is CSGQLGYEQYF. CDR3 DNA: TGCAGCGGGCAACTTGGGTACGAGCAGTACTTC.

This sequence joins TRBV7-9 and TRBJ2-3, with TRBD1 as a possible D gene (6 bases). This CDR3 has 15 amino acids. The V gene's germline CDR1 is SEHNR and CDR2 FQNEAQ (reference sequence). The V end was cut by 4 bases, the J end by 2 bases, with 13 bases between. The CDR3 loop reads CASSSTGFFTDTQYF. CDR3 nucleotide sequence: TGTGCCAGCAGCTCGACAGGTTTTTTCACAGATACGCAGTATTTT.

V is TRBV5-6 and J is TRBJ2-2; 9 nucleotides align to TRBD1. V dropped 4 bases and J dropped 4; count of bases not matched to a gene: 8. This CDR3 spans 16 amino acids. CDR1 and CDR2 (germline): SGHDT, YYEEEE. The CDR3 here is CASSPRRTGVTGELFF. CDR3 in DNA: TGTGCCAGCAGCCCGAGGCGGACAGGGGTCACCGGGGAGCTGTTTTTT.

The V gene is TRBV6-1, the J gene TRBJ2-7; D ambiguous. The CDR3 loop spans 14 amino acids. Germline V CDR1 and CDR2: MNHNS, SASEGT. The V end was cut by 6 bases, the J end by 0 bases, with 12 bases between. The CDR3 region has the DNA TGTGCCAGCAGGGCACCGGGCCGCTCCTACGAGCAGTACTTC. Protein product: CASRAPGRSYEQYF.

This chain uses TRBV5-1 with TRBJ2-3; D assignment may be TRBD1 or TRBD2 (5 bases each). Trimming removed 4 bases from V and 0 bases from J, with 15 bases in between. Germline V gives CDR1 SGHRS, CDR2 YFSETQ. The length of the CDR3 is 16 residues. CDR3 DNA sequence: TGCGCCAGCAGCCGTAATGGGGGTTCTAGCACAGATACGCAGTATTTT. It specifies CASSRNGGSSTDTQYF.

The chain employs TRBV19 and TRBJ2-6; 7 bases line up with TRBD1. The CDR3 loop spans 19 amino acids. The germline gives CDR1 LNHDA, CDR2 SQIVND (reference sequence). V dropped 6 bases and J dropped 0; count of bases not matched to a gene: 14. The CDR3 protein is CASRNLRGLGGSGANVLTF. The DNA of the CDR3 is TGTGCCAGTAGAAACCTTAGGGGGCTTGGCGGCTCTGGGGCCAACGTCCTGACTTTC.

V usage is TRBV6-1 and J usage is TRBJ1-5, with D unresolved. V lost 6 bases and J lost 4, with 13 bases in between. The CDR3 has 14 amino acids. CDR1 and CDR2 from the germline V gene are MNHNS and SASEGT. CDR3 region: CASRRSDLNQPQHF. The CDR3 DNA reads TGTGCCAGCAGAAGGAGTGACCTTAATCAGCCCCAGCATTTT.

A word on this clone: Mismatch with germline at one junction end may stem from a read error. The V call is TRBV7-7, the J call TRBJ2-3; the match to TRBD2 covers 14 bases. Germline V gene data show CDR1 as SSHAT and CDR2 as FNYEAQ (reference sequence). The CDR3 is 18 residues long. CDR3 protein: CASSLGPPGLAGEDTQYF. As DNA, the CDR3 is TGTGCTAGCAGCTTAGGCCCACCGGGACTAGCGGGAGAGGATACGCAGTATTTT.

In nucleotides, the CDR3 is TGTGCCAGCAGTTCCTACGACGGTCGAGGGACTGAAGCTTTCTTT. It translates to CASSSYDGRGTEAFF. This rearrangement joins TRBV6-6 to TRBJ1-1; D remains unclear. CDR1 and CDR2 from the germline V gene are MNHNY and SVGAGI (reference sequence). The V end lost 4 bases, the J end lost 5 bases, and 17 bases lay between the germline ends. The length of the CDR3 is 15 residues.

V and J are TRBV19 and TRBJ2-2; 12 bases line up with TRBD2. CDR1 and CDR2 (germline): LNHDA, SQIVND (reference sequence). The length of the CDR3 is 18 residues. V gave up 4 bases and J gave up 4 bases; unmatched junction bases: 10. The CDR3: CASSTPVTSGRGTGELFF. The CDR3, as DNA: TGTGCCAGTAGTACCCCCGTGACTAGCGGGAGAGGCACCGGGGAGCTGTTTTTT.

The genes are TRBV30 and TRBJ2-7; 11 nucleotides line up with TRBD1. After removal of 2 bases from V and 13 bases from J, the junction contained 10 bases not matched to a gene. Germline CDR1 GTSNPN, CDR2 SVGIG (reference sequence). This CDR3 contains 13 residues. CDR3 in DNA: TGTGCCTGGAGTACCGGACAGGGGGCGACCTCATACTTC. It codes for CAWSTGQGATSYF.

The count of this clone is one. The chain couples TRBV5-1 to TRBJ2-7, with D possibly being TRBD2 (5 bases). CDR1 and CDR2 from the germline V gene are SGHRS and YFSETQ. V was pared by 0 bases and J by 2 bases, with 12 bases between. The CDR3 runs 15 residues. CDR3 nucleotide sequence: TGCGCCAGCAGCTTGGCGAGCGGAGGAACCTACGAGCAGTACTTC. It specifies CASSLASGGTYEQYF.

The chain combines TRBV10-3 with TRBJ2-7; no definite D call. The CDR3 runs to 16 residues. Germline loops: CDR1 ENHRY, CDR2 SYGVKD. V shed 10 bases and J shed 2 bases, with 24 bases lying between them. CDR3 sequence: CATASGTLKGTYEQYF. The CDR3, as DNA: TGTGCCACCGCATCAGGCACGCTCAAAGGGACCTACGAGCAGTACTTC.

This clone was observed a single time. V gene TRBV6-1 combines with J gene TRBJ1-4; D perhaps matches TRBD1 (5 bases). The CDR3 is 13 amino acids. CDR1 and CDR2 from the germline V gene are MNHNS and SASEGT. CDR3 sequence reads: CVTGTWLNEKLFF. CDR3 nucleotide sequence: TGTGTAACGGGGACCTGGTTAAATGAAAAACTGTTTTTT.

The gene calls are TRBV6-6 and TRBJ2-1; 9 bases line up with TRBD2. CDR1 MNHNY and CDR2 SVGAGI come from the germline V gene (reference sequence). V lost 4 bases and J lost 6; bases outside the gene matches: 4. CDR3 size: 14 residues. The CDR3 loop reads CASSFRSGSNEQFF. Here the CDR3 DNA reads TGTGCCAGCAGTTTCCGTAGCGGGAGCAATGAGCAGTTCTTC.

This chain uses TRBV27 with TRBJ1-4; TRBD1 agrees at 7 bases. The germline V gene has CDR1 MNHEY and CDR2 SMNVEV (reference sequence). The CDR3 totals 14 residues. J gave up 6 bases and V 6 bases, and 7 bases lay outside the gene matches. CDR3 sequence reads: CASSPSRGDEKLFF. DNA of the CDR3: TGTGCCAGCAGCCCTTCCAGGGGGGATGAAAAACTGTTTTTT.

This chain links TRBV29-1 with TRBJ2-2, with 7 bases that match TRBD1. In germline, CDR1 is SQVTM, CDR2 ANQGSEA. This CDR3 comprises 17 residues. J gave up 2 bases and V 4 bases, and 13 bases lay outside the gene matches. The CDR3: CSVVGPVGQANTGELFF. CDR3 in DNA: TGCAGCGTTGTAGGCCCCGTCGGACAGGCTAACACCGGGGAGCTGTTTTTT.

V is TRBV29-1 and J is TRBJ2-2, with 10 bases fitting TRBD1. Looked up from germline, CDR1 is SQVTM and CDR2 is ANQGSEA. J was trimmed by 4 bases and V by 3 bases; bases with no gene match: 2. This CDR3 spans 14 amino acids. CDR3 amino acids: CSVEGTGATGELFF. The CDR3, as DNA: TGCAGCGTTGAGGGGACAGGGGCCACCGGGGAGCTGTTTTTT.

The chain links TRBV5-1 to TRBJ2-7; TRBD1 matches at 11 bases. Germline values: CDR1 SGHRS, CDR2 YFSETQ. This CDR3 has 16 amino acids. Trimming at V came to 0 bases and at J to 4 bases, leaving 6 bases not matched to a gene. CDR3 DNA: TGCGCCAGCAGCTTGGCCGGGGGACAGGGGGGTTACGAGCAGTACTTC. This translates into CASSLAGGQGGYEQYF.

The rearrangement uses TRBV7-2 and TRBJ2-5; the D gene is possibly TRBD1 (7 bases). V lost 4 bases to trimming and J lost 3 bases, with 15 bases between them. Germline CDR1 is SGHTA and CDR2 is FQGNSA. The length of the CDR3 is 15 residues. The CDR3 DNA reads TGTGCCAGCAGCTGGACAGGCGGGATCAAAGAGACCCAGTACTTC. Protein sequence: CASSWTGGIKETQYF.

This clone counts as medium-sized. The chain carries TRBV10-3 and TRBJ2-7; TRBD1 might be the D (5 bases). The CDR3 runs 14 residues. V was shortened by 3 bases and J by 5 bases, with 14 bases between the two germline ends. Germline V gene lookup returns CDR1 ENHRY and CDR2 SYGVKD. The CDR3 loop is CAISESRQGDEQYF. The CDR3 DNA follows: TGTGCCATCAGTGAATCGCGGCAGGGTGACGAGCAGTACTTC.

The chain uses TRBV30 and TRBJ1-4; 8 nucleotides align to TRBD1. J lost 9 bases, V lost 6 bases, and 12 bases had no gene match. This CDR3 contains 14 residues. Looked up from germline, CDR1 is GTSNPN and CDR2 is SVGIG (reference sequence). CDR3 nucleotide sequence: TGTGCCTGCCTTGGGACAGGCTATAGACAAAAACTGTTTTTT. This codes for CACLGTGYRQKLFF.

The chain's CDR3 is CASSFRGRGNTEAFF. In DNA, the CDR3 is TGTGCCAGCAGCTTCCGGGGACGGGGGAACACTGAAGCTTTCTTT. The chain employs TRBV11-2 and TRBJ1-1; TRBD1 might be the D (5 bases). Trimming took off 3 bases at V and 1 base at J, with 12 bases between the two ends. This CDR3 region has 15 residues. CDR1 and CDR2 from the germline V gene are SGHAT and FQNNGV.